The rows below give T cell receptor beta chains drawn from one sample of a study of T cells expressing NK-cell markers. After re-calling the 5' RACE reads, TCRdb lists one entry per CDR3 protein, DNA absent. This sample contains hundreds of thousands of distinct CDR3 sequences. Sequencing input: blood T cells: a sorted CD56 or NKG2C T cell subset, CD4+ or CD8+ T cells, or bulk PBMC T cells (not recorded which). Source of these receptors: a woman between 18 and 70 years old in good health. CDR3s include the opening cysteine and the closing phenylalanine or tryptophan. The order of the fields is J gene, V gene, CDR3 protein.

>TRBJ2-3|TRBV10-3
CAISDPLLAGDGDTQYF
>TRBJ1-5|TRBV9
CASSVGGGPQHF
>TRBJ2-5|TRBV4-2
CASSYLDGREGTQYF
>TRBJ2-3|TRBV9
CASSADRLAGEYTQYF
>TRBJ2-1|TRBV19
CASRDWNRNEQFF
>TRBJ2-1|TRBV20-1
CSDTTGSDNEQFF
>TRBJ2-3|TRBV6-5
CASSYEILAGRSDTQYF
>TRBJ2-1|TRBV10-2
CASRESGGEYNEQFF
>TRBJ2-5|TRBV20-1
CSARDLVPGGETQYF
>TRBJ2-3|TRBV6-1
CASSKLAGGLDTQYF
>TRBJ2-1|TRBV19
CASSMGISSYNEQFF
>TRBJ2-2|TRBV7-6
CASSNQQGGNTGELFF
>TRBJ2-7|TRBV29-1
CSVALRWVAGNEQYF
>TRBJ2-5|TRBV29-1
CSGGKQETQYF
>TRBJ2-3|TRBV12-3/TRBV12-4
CASSFGPTDTQYF
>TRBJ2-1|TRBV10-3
CAISESKGPGDYNEQFF